This T cell receptor (beta chain) stems from a study of blood T cells in healthy people across ages. Isolation recovered at least 6.5 million PBMCs from every sample. The use of a sample-barcoded 5' primer and a J-beta primer mix characterized a second PCR of 7 to 11 cycles. A template-switch adaptor containing 12 random nucleotides labeled each cDNA molecule. TCRdb used MiXCR to reprocess the 5' RACE reads, holding one entry per CDR3 protein. The table has about 1.4 million distinct CDR3 sequences, roughly 64% seen once. General observations from the study: Unknown donor CMV status possibly confounded expanded clonotype changes.

This clonotype was observed a handful of times. Its antigen is currently unknown. The V gene end was trimmed by 4 bases and the J gene end by 6 bases; junction bases not matched to a gene: 8. The CDR3 has 15 residues. The germline V gene encodes CDR1 SGHDN and CDR2 FVKESK. Sequencing used blood. The clonotype was recovered from a man younger than 35 in good health. This chain uses TRBV14 with TRBJ2-3, with 9 positions matching TRBD2. The CDR3: CASSLNRGGVDTQYF. CDR3 bases: TGTGCCAGCAGCCTAAATCGCGGGGGGGTTGATACGCAGTATTTT.